This T cell receptor (beta chain) stems from a study of blood T cell repertoires in COVID-19 (TCRdb year 2020). Describing the broader study: The collaborator samples originated in the United States, Italy and Spain and spanned the acute and convalescent phases of COVID-19. The material from the prospective study consisted of cDNA or gDNA derived from T cells, B-cell-depleted T cells, or PBMCs. Deeply sampled blood TCRbeta repertoires from subjects exposed to, actively infected with, or recovered from COVID-19 were included in the dataset. The repertoires were released in a freely available public database intended as a resource for research on the immune response to SARS-CoV-2. Samples came from the ongoing ImmuneRACE study (first 160 participants) plus 1,254 subjects from 6 global collaborators. Nearly every sample came with metadata listing a de-identified subject ID, COVID-19 status, age in years and sex. Where available, HLA class I and class II types were obtained from metadata supplied by the sample provider rather than from assay-based typing. Study-wide conclusions, independent of this receptor: Clinical and demographic metadata were provided uncurated, with the amount varying by source and participant.

TCRbeta CDR3 regions were amplified from genomic DNA by means of the immunoSEQ Assay, a bias-controlled multiplex PCR. In the authors' own workflow: The number of nucleated cells in each sample was estimated by amplification of reference gene primers within the assay. To quantify the absolute abundance of each unique TCRbeta CDR3 rearrangement, sequence reads were collapsed and filtered. For each sample, productive Simpson clonality was calculated by taking the square root of Simpson's diversity index across productive rearrangements. TCRdb took over this immuneACCESS table, retaining in-frame rearrangements with V and J assigned. Such tables are incomplete; in checked studies, under half of the missing clones stem from an unresolved V gene, and the remainder is unexplained. Clonal size and the V and J genes are those of that table, whereas D and trimming came from the DNA. This sample gives hundreds of thousands of clones in total; approximately 88% of them show up just once. The ten most abundant clones make up more than 8.5% of the sample.

In the prospective study, participants were roughly 18 to 100 years old, resided in about two dozen geographic areas of the United States, and were enrolled through a virtual design. In the prospective study, participants were assigned to cohorts based on the clinical history participants reported in a screening survey and a study questionnaire. Recovered participants in ImmuneRACE Cohort 3 were defined as having two consecutive negative NP/OP PCR tests, clearance from a healthcare professional, or resolution of symptoms. In the prospective study, mobile phlebotomists collected whole blood, serum and a nasopharyngeal or oropharyngeal swab from each participant. Prospective study participants could optionally give additional blood draws and questionnaires over an approximately two-month period. Prospective study blood samples were shipped either frozen or at room temperature before DNA extraction.

V loses 8 bases, J loses 3 bases, and the germline ends lie 10 bases apart. The germline V gene specifies MDHEN as CDR1 and SYDVKM as CDR2. The cysteine opens and the phenylalanine closes a CDR3 of 13 amino acids. Only the CDR3 DNA is retained, 39 bases long and in frame from the first base. Note on this clone: Its antigen remains unidentified. Base qualities are not at hand, and no much larger clone is one base apart.

The sequencing input was PBMCs or T cells enriched from blood (not recorded which). This sequence originates from a woman under 30 who had recovered from COVID-19. The V and J genes are TRBV28 and TRBJ2-2, with the D gene not confidently named. The base sequence is TGTGCCAGCGCTAGGCGGTACACCGGGGAGCTGTTTTTT. Translated, it gives CASARRYTGELFF. The variable domain in full, with residues beyond the CDR3 obtained from the reference TRBV28 and TRBJ2-2 genes, is DVKVTQSSRYLVKRTGEKVFLECVQDMDHENMFWYRQDPGLGLRLIYFSYDVKMKEKGDIPEGYSVSREKKERFSLILESASTNQTSMYLCASARRYTGELFFGEGSRLTVL.